This T cell receptor beta chain was retrieved from a study of blood T cell repertoires in COVID-19. V lost 7 bases and J lost 7, with 13 bases in between. Germline values: CDR1 MGHDK, CDR2 SYGVNS. The CDR3 consists of 13 residues. Source study methods: How many nucleated cells were present was estimated from reference gene primer amplification. Libraries were prepared by immunoSEQ multiplex PCR; TCRdb keeps only in-frame clonotypes and omits some of them. The V and J calls and the clone size are those of that table, but D and trimming were determined from the DNA. The data contain about 260,000 clones, 91% of them singletons.

Sequenced material: peripheral blood. The clonotype was recovered from a young adult with COVID-19, enrolled during active disease. The rearrangement uses TRBV25-1 and TRBJ2-2, with D tentatively TRBD2 (5 bases). CDR3: CASNAGLGGELFF. CDR3 in DNA: TGTGCCAGCAATGCTGGACTCGGCGGGGAGCTGTTTTTT.